The next 26 T cell receptor beta chains were all read from a single sample in a study of T-cell reconstitution after alpha-beta-depleted transplantation in children. Preparing the TCRbeta library involved the use of unique molecular identifiers. Each CDR3 protein gets one entry after TCRdb re-called the PCR reads with MiXCR. Of around 600,000 distinct CDR3 sequences listed, 23% are singletons. This sample comprised PBMCs, mostly from graft donor cells, obtained 360 days after TCRalphabeta/CD19-depleted stem cell transplant. The receptors were gathered from a boy less than two years old who had a stem cell transplant for acute myeloid leukemia, so the T cells may come from the graft donor.

This clonotype was counted a few times. This chain uses TRBV11-3 with TRBJ2-1; D is undetermined. In germline, CDR1 is SGHNT, CDR2 YENEEA. Trimming stripped 1 base from V and 8 bases from J, with 18 bases between. The CDR3 length is 16 residues. The CDR3 DNA follows: TGTGCCAGCAGCTTAGGAGGTGGCTCTCGGAACGATGAGCAGTTCTTC. Translation: CASSLGGGSRNDEQFF.

The J gene is TRBJ2-7, the V gene TRBV7-2; 9 bases are shared with TRBD1. V shed 5 bases, J shed 3 bases, and the junction held 5 bases outside the gene matches. This CDR3 region has 14 residues. CDR1 is SGHTA and CDR2 is FQGNSA in the germline V gene. The CDR3 region has the DNA TGTGCCAGCAGCCCCGGGACAGGGCGCTACGAGCAGTACTTC. This encodes CASSPGTGRYEQYF.

This chain uses TRBV4-1 with TRBJ2-7; D may correspond to TRBD1 or TRBD2 (5 bases each). V was trimmed by 0 bases and J by 9 bases, leaving 15 bases between them. The length of the CDR3 is 14 residues. Germline V gene data show CDR1 as MGHRA and CDR2 as YSYEKL. The DNA of the CDR3 is TGCGCCAGCAGCCAAGATGGGGGAAAGGGCGGGCAGTACGTC. Protein product: CASSQDGGKGGQYV.

The V gene is TRBV20-1, the J gene TRBJ1-4; D is undetermined. CDR1 and CDR2 from the germline V gene are DFQATT and SNEGSKA (reference sequence). The CDR3 is 13 amino acids. V was clipped by 6 bases and J by 11 bases, with 19 bases between them. The CDR3 reads CSAAGISPFKLFF. The CDR3 region has the DNA TGCAGTGCGGCAGGCATATCCCCTTTTAAACTGTTTTTT.

V usage is TRBV20-1 and J usage is TRBJ2-7; D is unclear. The CDR3 has 13 residues. Germline V lookup: CDR1 DFQATT, CDR2 SNEGSKA (reference sequence). This CDR3 is CSARGVTLYEKYV. The CDR3, as DNA: TGCAGTGCTAGAGGGGTGACCCTCTACGAGAAGTACGTC.

The rearrangement links TRBV7-8 to TRBJ1-4; D is perhaps TRBD1 (6 bases). Looked up from germline, CDR1 is SGHVS and CDR2 is FQNEAQ. The CDR3 has 14 residues. The ends were cut back, 1 base at V and 7 bases at J, with 10 bases in the middle. CDR3 residues: CASSLGTAGEKLFF. The CDR3 DNA sequence: TGTGCCAGCAGCTTAGGGACAGCAGGTGAAAAACTGTTTTTT.

This clonotype occurred a few times. The chain links TRBV15 to TRBJ2-7, with D possibly matching TRBD1 (5 bases). Per germline, CDR1 LNHNV and CDR2 YYDKDF (reference sequence). This CDR3 comprises 14 residues. The V and J ends lost 0 bases and 0 bases respectively, with 6 bases between them. The CDR3 DNA reads as TGTGCCACCAGCAGAGAGGACACCTCCTACGAGCAGTACTTC. The encoded protein is CATSREDTSYEQYF. The full variable domain, its missing parts supplied by reference TRBV15 and TRBJ2-7, is DAMVIQNPRYQVTQFGKPVTLSCSQTLNHNVMYWYQQKSSQAPKLLFHYYDKDFNNEADTPDNFQSRRPNTSFCFLDIRSPGLGDTAMYLCATSREDTSYEQYFGPGTRLTVT.

This clonotype was seen ten or more times. The missing conserved phenylalanine or tryptophan at the end of this CDR3 makes a read error likely. The limits of the CDR3 on the DNA are not certain, so only TCRdb's listed CDR3 is given. This chain's CDR3 is CSAQGGEL. The V and J genes are TRBV29-1 and TRBJ2-1; the table's TRBD2 call for D was not verified on the DNA. Germline V gene data show CDR1 as SQVTM and CDR2 as ANQGSEA. Counting both end residues, the CDR3 totals 8 amino acids.

This clonotype was found a few times. The gene calls are TRBV6-5 and TRBJ2-5; 9 nucleotides align to TRBD1. This CDR3 has 14 amino acids. The germline gives CDR1 MNHEY, CDR2 SVGAGI. V lost 4 bases to trimming and J lost 2 bases; unmatched junction nucleotides: 2. CDR3 nucleotides: TGTGCCAGCAGTTGGGACAGGGTACAAGAGACCCAGTACTTC. It is translated as CASSWDRVQETQYF.

This clonotype showed up many times. V gene TRBV5-1 combines with J gene TRBJ2-5, with unresolved D. Germline V gives CDR1 SGHRS, CDR2 YFSETQ. V lost 0 bases to trimming and J lost 5 bases, with 8 bases between them. The CDR3 extends over 13 amino acids. The CDR3 coding sequence is TGCGCCAGCAGCTTGGCTTGGCGGGAGACCCAGTACTTC. Translation: CASSLAWRETQYF.

This clonotype has a handful of counts. The chain combines TRBV20-1 with TRBJ1-6, with 8 bases matching TRBD1. Germline loops: CDR1 DFQATT, CDR2 SNEGSKA (reference sequence). The length of the CDR3 is 14 residues. Trimming removed 6 bases from V and 8 bases from J; junction bases left unmatched: 9. CDR3: CSALDRVGHSPLHF. CDR3 bases: TGCAGTGCCCTGGACAGGGTTGGACATTCACCCCTCCACTTT.

This clonotype was counted many times. The chain uses TRBV6-5 and TRBJ1-2, with D possibly matching TRBD1 (5 bases). This CDR3 region has 14 residues. Germline V gene data show CDR1 as MNHEY and CDR2 as SVGAGI. Trimming removed 8 bases from V and 1 base from J, with 14 bases in between. The CDR3 loop reads CASLGTGINYGYTF. The CDR3 nucleotides are TGTGCCAGCCTAGGGACGGGGATTAACTATGGCTACACCTTC.

The chain uses TRBV29-1 and TRBJ2-5; 7 positions agree with TRBD2. The CDR3 loop spans 14 amino acids. Unmatched junction bases numbered 8, after V lost 4 bases and J lost 3 bases. The germline gives CDR1 SQVTM, CDR2 ANQGSEA. The CDR3 DNA is TGCAGCGTTGCTGGCGGGGGACGCAAAGAGACCCAGTACTTC. Translated: CSVAGGGRKETQYF.

CDR3 coding DNA: TGTGCCAGCAGTCCCCACGGGAGCTTCAATTCACCCCTCCACTTT. As protein: CASSPHGSFNSPLHF. V gene TRBV28 combines with J gene TRBJ1-6; D is ambiguous. CDR3 size: 15 residues. Germline V gene data show CDR1 as MDHEN and CDR2 as SYDVKM. V lost 5 bases and J 7 bases, leaving 15 bases between the germline ends.

V and J are TRBV28 and TRBJ2-5; TRBD2 is a possible D gene (5 bases). The CDR3 has 15 residues. CDR1 and CDR2 from the germline V gene are MDHEN and SYDVKM. V shed 2 bases and J shed 9 bases, with 19 bases lying between them. CDR3 sequence (DNA): TGTGCCAGCAGTTTAGCGGCAGGCGGAACCGGGGCCCAGTACTTC. Translated, it gives CASSLAAGGTGAQYF.

The chain recombines TRBV4-1 with TRBJ2-4, with 8 nucleotides matching TRBD1. The CDR3 is 18 amino acids. Unmatched junction bases numbered 10, after V lost 1 base and J lost 2 bases. CDR1 is MGHRA and CDR2 is YSYEKL in the germline V gene. The CDR3 sequence: CASSQGLTGGTTKNIQYF. The DNA of the CDR3 is TGCGCCAGCAGCCAAGGGTTAACAGGGGGAACGACCAAAAACATTCAGTACTTC.

The chain joins TRBV24-1 to TRBJ2-1; perhaps TRBD2 as D (6 bases). The CDR3 covers 11 residues. The germline V gene has CDR1 KGHDR and CDR2 SFDVKD. Trimming removed 9 bases from V and 10 bases from J, with 12 bases in between. CDR3 protein: CATGGWDEQFF. The CDR3 DNA sequence: TGTGCCACCGGGGGGTGGGACGAGCAGTTCTTC.

This clonotype appeared many times. The chain has TRBV20-1 and TRBJ2-1, with 9 bases matching TRBD2. The CDR3 has 16 residues. Losses at the gene ends were 3 bases for V and 8 bases for J; bases not matched to a gene: 14. Germline V gene sequence: CDR1 DFQATT, CDR2 SNEGSKA (reference sequence). CDR3 nucleotides: TGCAGTGCTAGGACCCCCAGCGGGGGGATCGGATATGAGCAGTTCTTC. Protein product: CSARTPSGGIGYEQFF.

This clonotype was recorded a few times. This chain joins TRBV21-1 and TRBJ1-1; TRBD1 is taken as the D call from the table, unchecked against the DNA. TRBV21-1 is classified as a pseudogene. The CDR3 contains 15 residues. The CDR3: CASSKAGTENTEAFF. The CDR3 nucleotides are TGTGCCAGCAGCAAAGCCGGGACGGAGAACACTGAAGCTTTCTTT.

This clonotype was detected once. This may be a read error: a much more frequent sequence differs by one nucleotide. A read error is likely, as this CDR3 ends without the conserved phenylalanine or tryptophan. The gene calls are TRBV29-1 and TRBJ1-2; 7 nucleotides agree with TRBD1. CDR1 SQVTM and CDR2 ANQGSEA come from the germline V gene. The V and J ends lost 1 base and 4 bases, in that order; junction bases with no gene match: 12. This CDR3 spans 16 amino acids. The CDR3 sequence is CSVEVPRQGPIYGYTS. The CDR3 bases are TGCAGCGTTGAAGTTCCCAGACAGGGCCCAATCTATGGCTACACCTCC.

This clonotype has more than one count but fewer than ten. The chain uses TRBV20-1 and TRBJ2-7; 7 bases are shared with TRBD1. The trim removed 1 base at V and 4 bases at J, leaving 13 bases unmatched. The CDR3 is made up of 16 amino acids. Germline V lookup: CDR1 DFQATT, CDR2 SNEGSKA (reference sequence). CDR3 in DNA: TGCAGTGCTAGAGCCCCATCCGACAGGGCCTTGTACGAGCAGTACTTC. Its translation: CSARAPSDRALYEQYF.

This clonotype occurred many times. J is TRBJ1-4 and V is TRBV7-9, with 7 nucleotides matching TRBD1. The V gene's germline CDR1 is SEHNR and CDR2 FQNEAQ (reference sequence). With 8 bases clipped from V and 7 bases from J, the junction kept 7 bases outside the gene matches. CDR3 length equals 13 residues. CDR3 residues: CASGRDRLEKLFF. In DNA, the CDR3 is TGTGCCAGCGGCCGGGACAGACTTGAAAAACTGTTTTTT.

The chain carries TRBV10-3 and TRBJ2-5; D might be TRBD1 or TRBD2, each matching 7 bases. Trimming removed 5 bases at V and 3 bases at J, with 19 bases between. Germline CDR1 and CDR2: ENHRY and SYGVKD. The CDR3 is 16 amino acids. As DNA, the CDR3 is TGTGCCATCAGTCAGATGGGGGGGACAGAAGAAGAGACCCAGTACTTC. It specifies CAISQMGGTEEETQYF.

The table lists this clonotype with many counts. This chain links TRBV11-2 with TRBJ2-3, with a weak D call TRBD2 (5 bases). The CDR3 runs 16 residues. Trimming left V 3 bases short and J 2 bases short, with 15 bases between. Germline CDR1 is SGHAT and CDR2 is FQNNGV. CDR3 coding DNA: TGTGCCAGCAGCTTTTCCGCCGGGATTTCCACAGATACGCAGTATTTT. Translation: CASSFSAGISTDTQYF.

The chain combines TRBV7-6 with TRBJ1-2; 11 bases agree with TRBD1. With 3 bases clipped from V and 2 bases from J, the junction kept 2 bases outside the gene matches. There are 15 residues in the CDR3. Germline values: CDR1 SGHVS, CDR2 FNYEAQ. The CDR3 region has the DNA TGTGCCAGCAGCTTTGGACAGGGGGCAAACTATGGCTACACCTTC. Protein product: CASSFGQGANYGYTF.

This clonotype turned up a few times. The chain combines TRBV27 with TRBJ2-7; D is possibly TRBD1 (6 bases). The V end was cut by 0 bases, the J end by 1 base, with 10 bases between. CDR1 and CDR2 from the germline V gene are MNHEY and SMNVEV (reference sequence). The CDR3 consists of 15 residues. Here the CDR3 reads CASSLSLTGSYEQYF. DNA of the CDR3: TGTGCCAGCAGTTTATCTCTGACAGGTTCCTACGAGCAGTACTTC.